This TCR beta chain derives from a study of T cells in Graves' hyperthyroidism and ophthalmopathy. Findings of the study overall: Prediction of ophthalmopathy progression came a median approximately 7 months pre-onset.

Germline CDR1 MGHDK, CDR2 SYGVNS. Trimming removed 5 bases from V and 6 bases from J, with 11 bases in between. This CDR3 is built from 12 residues. This clonotype was observed once. Its antigen is not known. Not enrolled were patients with uncontrolled infection, other autoimmune disease, pregnancy or lactation. What was amplified from RNA transcripts were TCR beta CDR3 regions. During a first-round RT-PCR of the TCR CDR3, the HTBI primer set was used. One entry per CDR3 protein, called by TCRdb with MiXCR from the multiplex PCR reads. The sample includes around 520,000 distinct CDR3 sequences, 13% to 15% of them seen just once.

The material sequenced was blood. The clonotype was recovered from a woman in her forties with Graves' hyperthyroidism. This rearrangement joins TRBV25-1 to TRBJ2-7, with D hard to call. The chain's CDR3 is CASSSLGSEQYF. Here the CDR3 DNA reads TGTGCCAGCAGTTCGTTGGGTTCCGAGCAGTACTTC.